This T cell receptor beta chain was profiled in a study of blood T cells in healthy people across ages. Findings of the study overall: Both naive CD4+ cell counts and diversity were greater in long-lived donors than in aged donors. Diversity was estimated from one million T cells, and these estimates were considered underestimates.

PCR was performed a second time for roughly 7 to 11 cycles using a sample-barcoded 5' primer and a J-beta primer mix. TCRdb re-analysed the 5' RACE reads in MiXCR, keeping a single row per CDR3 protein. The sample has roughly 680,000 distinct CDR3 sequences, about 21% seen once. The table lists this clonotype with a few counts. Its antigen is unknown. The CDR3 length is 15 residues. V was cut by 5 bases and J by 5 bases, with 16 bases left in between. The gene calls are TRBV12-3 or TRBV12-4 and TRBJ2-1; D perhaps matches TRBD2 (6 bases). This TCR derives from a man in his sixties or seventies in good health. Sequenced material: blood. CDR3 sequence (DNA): TGTGCCAGCAGTCTTCCCCGGGCGGGAAACAATGAGCAGTTCTTC. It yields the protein CASSLPRAGNNEQFF.